The 23 T cell receptor beta chains below come from one sample, sequenced in a study of T cells in Graves' hyperthyroidism and ophthalmopathy. The TCR beta CDR3 regions underwent amplification using RNA transcripts as the source. In the first-round RT-PCR of the TCR CDR3, the HTBI primer set was used. TCRdb processed the multiplex PCR reads anew with MiXCR; each CDR3 protein has one entry. The profile shows around 300,000 distinct CDR3 sequences, approximately 15% of them singletons. The material sequenced was blood. The receptor set was obtained from a woman aged 25 to 39 with Graves' hyperthyroidism.

This clonotype was detected only a few times. J is TRBJ2-7 and V is TRBV6-2 or TRBV6-3; 7 bases match TRBD1. Germline V gives CDR1 MNHEY, CDR2 SVGEGT. V gave up 7 bases and J gave up 1 base; unmatched junction bases: 7. This CDR3 has 14 residues. CDR3 in amino acids: CASKPRQGSYEQYF. The DNA of the CDR3 is TGTGCCAGCAAACCACGACAGGGTTCCTACGAGCAGTACTTC.

In this sample, this clonotype turned up many times. The rearrangement uses TRBV20-1 and TRBJ2-5; unclear D gene. Germline loops: CDR1 DFQATT, CDR2 SNEGSKA (reference sequence). This CDR3 contains 13 residues. Trimming left V 3 bases short and J 5 bases short, with 13 bases between. CDR3 loop: CSARGSGVETQYF. The CDR3 DNA follows: TGCAGTGCTAGGGGTAGTGGGGTCGAGACCCAGTACTTC.

This clonotype was observed at least ten times. The J gene is TRBJ1-1, the V gene TRBV12-3 or TRBV12-4; D unclear. The CDR3 sequence is 14 residues long. V lost 2 bases and J lost 10, with 17 bases in between. The chain's CDR3 is CASSLLGSPGGAFF. In nucleotides, the CDR3 is TGTGCCAGCAGTTTACTCGGCAGCCCCGGAGGAGCTTTCTTT.

On this clonotype itself: This may be a read error, as it is one base from a much larger clone. V usage is TRBV7-9 and J usage is TRBJ2-1, with D tentatively TRBD1 (6 bases). This CDR3 spans 14 amino acids. Trimming pared 3 bases from V and 6 bases from J, leaving 12 bases between. Germline V CDR1 and CDR2: SEHNR, FQNEAQ (reference sequence). CDR3 sequence: CASSFLQGCNEQFF. The CDR3 region has the DNA TGTGCCAGCAGCTTTTTACAGGGTTGCAATGAGCAGTTCTTC.

The table lists this clonotype with many counts. The rearrangement joins TRBV20-1 to TRBJ1-5, with TRBD1 matching over 10 bases. CDR3 length: 18 amino acids. Looked up from germline, CDR1 is DFQATT and CDR2 is SNEGSKA (reference sequence). V gave up 5 bases and J gave up 2 bases; unmatched junction bases: 15. CDR3 nucleotides: TGCAGTGCTTATGACCGGGACAGGGGTAGTATAGGCAATCAGCCCCAGCATTTT. Protein sequence: CSAYDRDRGSIGNQPQHF.

Many counts were recorded for this clonotype. V and J are TRBV18 and TRBJ1-5; D is possibly TRBD1 (6 bases). The CDR3 has 15 residues. V lost 4 bases and J lost 2, with 12 bases in between. The V gene's germline CDR1 is KGHSH and CDR2 LQKENI. The CDR3 nucleotides read TGTGCCAGCTCACTAACAGGGCTTGGCAATCAGCCCCAGCATTTT. Encoded protein: CASSLTGLGNQPQHF. Filled out from reference TRBV18 and TRBJ1-5, the complete variable domain reads NAGVMQNPRHLVRRRGQEARLRCSPMKGHSHVYWYRQLPEEGLKFMVYLQKENIIDESGMPKERFSAEFPKEGPSILRIQQVVRGDSAAYFCASSLTGLGNQPQHFGDGTRLSIL.

This clonotype was counted between two and nine times. This chain uses TRBV30 with TRBJ2-3, with D possibly TRBD1 on 6 matching bases. The V gene lost 1 base and the J gene lost 0 bases, with 11 bases spanning the gap. CDR1 and CDR2 (germline): GTSNPN, SVGIG (reference sequence). This CDR3 is built from 15 residues. The DNA of the CDR3 is TGTGCCTGGAGTGCCGGGACATCTAGCACAGATACGCAGTATTTT. This encodes CAWSAGTSSTDTQYF.

This rearrangement joins TRBV6-1 to TRBJ2-4; 7 nucleotides match TRBD2. This CDR3 comprises 13 residues. Germline V gene sequence: CDR1 MNHNS, CDR2 SASEGT. Losses at the gene ends were 7 bases for V and 8 bases for J; bases not matched to a gene: 8. This chain's CDR3 is CASTREGMYIQYF. DNA of the CDR3: TGTGCCAGCACCAGGGAGGGAATGTACATTCAGTACTTC.

The rearrangement joins TRBV10-2 to TRBJ1-2; 9 bases line up with TRBD1. Germline CDR1 is WSHSY and CDR2 is SAAADI. CDR3 length: 16 residues. The J segment lost 3 bases and the V segment lost 2 bases, leaving 7 bases of the junction unmatched. The CDR3 coding sequence is TGCGCCAGCAGTGAGAAATCCGGGACAGGGTACTATGGCTACACCTTC. Its protein product is CASSEKSGTGYYGYTF.

The CDR3 sequence is CASSTGIQPQHF. The CDR3 nucleotides read TGTGCCAGCAGTACGGGCATTCAGCCCCAGCATTTT. J is TRBJ1-5 and V is TRBV7-9, with unresolved D. Trimming took off 6 bases at V and 6 bases at J, with 9 bases between the two ends. Germline V gives CDR1 SEHNR, CDR2 FQNEAQ (reference sequence). The CDR3 covers 12 residues.

This clonotype was seen just once. This may come from a read error, since a much larger clone is one base off. V is TRBV28 and J is TRBJ1-4; 8 nucleotides agree with TRBD1. Losses at the gene ends were 10 bases for V and 5 bases for J; bases not matched to a gene: 6. The CDR3 extends over 13 amino acids. The germline V gene has CDR1 MDHEN and CDR2 SYDVKM. The CDR3: CATHRGWNEKLFF. The CDR3 region has the DNA TGTGCCACCCACAGGGGGTGGAATGAAAAACTGTTTTTT. The full variable domain, completed using reference TRBV28 and TRBJ1-4, is DVKVTQSSRYLVKRTGEKVFLECVQDMDHENMFWYRQDPGLGLRLIYFSYDVKMKEKGDIPEGYSVSREKKERFSLILESASTNQTSMYLCATHRGWNEKLFFGSGTQLSVL.

The chain combines TRBV20-1 with TRBJ1-2; D may be TRBD1 (6 bases). V was shortened by 3 bases and J by 3 bases, with 11 bases between the two germline ends. The CDR3 length is 13 residues. Looked up from germline, CDR1 is DFQATT and CDR2 is SNEGSKA (reference sequence). In DNA, the CDR3 is TGCAGTGCTAGTGACAGGATCGACTATGGCTACACCTTC. This codes for CSASDRIDYGYTF.

The chain couples TRBV2 to TRBJ2-7; 14 bases align to TRBD2. In germline, CDR1 is SNHLY, CDR2 FYNNEI. With 1 base clipped from V and 2 bases from J, the junction kept 7 bases outside the gene matches. CDR3 length: 18 residues. The CDR3 region is CASSEGPGTSGRPYEQYF. The CDR3 DNA is TGTGCCAGCAGTGAAGGGCCCGGGACTAGCGGGAGACCCTACGAGCAGTACTTC.

This rearrangement joins TRBV20-1 to TRBJ2-5; D may be TRBD1 (6 bases). The CDR3 loop spans 14 amino acids. The V end lost 3 bases, the J end lost 5 bases, and 16 bases lay between the germline ends. CDR1 is DFQATT, CDR2 SNEGSKA, per germline (reference sequence). This CDR3 reads CSASRAGEMETQYF. For the CDR3, the DNA is TGCAGTGCTAGTAGGGCAGGGGAGATGGAGACCCAGTACTTC.

Only a few counts were recorded for this clonotype. This chain joins TRBV6-9 and TRBJ2-1; perhaps TRBD2 as D (5 bases). The CDR3 length is 15 residues. Deletions cut 4 bases from V and 9 bases from J, with 19 bases between. Per germline, CDR1 MNHGY and CDR2 SVAAGI. CDR3 residues: CASSWTPRGVREQFF. CDR3 DNA sequence: TGTGCCAGCAGTTGGACTCCGAGAGGAGTTCGTGAGCAGTTCTTC.

In its sample, this clonotype was seen once. This sequence joins TRBV4-3 and TRBJ2-1; weak D call: TRBD2 (6 bases). Per germline, CDR1 LGHNA and CDR2 YSLEER. Trimming pared 1 base from V and 3 bases from J, leaving 13 bases between. The CDR3 loop spans 16 amino acids. CDR3 in DNA: TGCGCCAGCAGCCAAGGTGGGGGGTTCGGCTACAATGAGCAGTTCTTC. This encodes CASSQGGGFGYNEQFF.

The V and J genes are TRBV5-4 and TRBJ2-1; D call uncertain. Trimming stripped 0 bases from V and 5 bases from J, with 9 bases between. Per the germline V gene, CDR1 is SGHNT and CDR2 is YYREEE (reference sequence). The CDR3 length is 14 residues. The CDR3 region is CASSLGVPNNEQFF. CDR3 nucleotides: TGTGCCAGCAGCTTGGGGGTGCCGAACAATGAGCAGTTCTTC.

This clonotype was seen a handful of times. This sequence joins TRBV19 and TRBJ2-2; possible D gene TRBD2, 6 bases. Germline V gene sequence: CDR1 LNHDA, CDR2 SQIVND (reference sequence). This CDR3 contains 15 residues. The V gene lost 4 bases and the J gene lost 8 bases, with 17 bases spanning the gap. DNA for the CDR3: TGTGCCAGTAGTAGGAGGGGACCCCATTCGGGGGAGCTGTTTTTT. Its protein product is CASSRRGPHSGELFF. The whole variable domain, remainder taken from reference TRBV19 and TRBJ2-2, is DGGITQSPKYLFRKEGQNVTLSCEQNLNHDAMYWYRQDPGQGLRLIYYSQIVNDFQKGDIAEGYSVSREKKESFPLTVTSAQKNPTAFYLCASSRRGPHSGELFFGEGSRLTVL.

This clonotype was seen repeatedly, ten times or more. The V call is TRBV2, the J call TRBJ2-7; the match to TRBD1 covers 9 bases. Germline CDR1 reads SNHLY; CDR2 reads FYNNEI. The V segment lost 9 bases and the J segment 6 bases; nucleotides outside the gene matches: 18. The CDR3 has 16 residues. The DNA of the CDR3 is TGTGCCAGTAAACTATCCTTGGGACAGGGCCAATTCGAGCAGTACTTC. This codes for CASKLSLGQGQFEQYF.

This clonotype was seen more than once but under ten times. The chain employs TRBV4-2 and TRBJ1-4; D possibly corresponds to TRBD1 (6 bases). This CDR3 has 17 residues. The germline V and J ends were trimmed by 0 bases and 7 bases, with 18 bases remaining between them. Germline V gene lookup returns CDR1 LGHNA and CDR2 YNFKEQ. The CDR3 spells CASSQEPTDRRGEKLFF. The CDR3, as DNA: TGTGCCAGCAGCCAAGAACCGACCGACAGGCGTGGTGAAAAACTGTTTTTT.

This clonotype was seen many times. This chain joins TRBV6-2 or TRBV6-3 and TRBJ2-7; 8 nucleotides align to TRBD2. CDR3 length equals 16 residues. Trimming removed 5 bases from V and 3 bases from J; junction bases left unmatched: 12. The germline CDR1 and CDR2 sequences are MNHEY and SVGEGT. The CDR3 loop reads CASSPRLLTSDYEQYF. The DNA of the CDR3 is TGTGCCAGCAGTCCCCGGCTACTGACTAGCGACTACGAGCAGTACTTC.

The chain is built from TRBV12-3 or TRBV12-4 and TRBJ2-7; weak D call: TRBD2 (7 bases). The CDR3 sequence is 13 residues long. V was trimmed by 6 bases and J by 3 bases, leaving 12 bases between them. The CDR3 protein is CASSMRGLYEQYF. The CDR3, as DNA: TGTGCCAGCAGCATGCGGGGGCTCTACGAGCAGTACTTC.

Turning to this clonotype: A read error may explain this, as a much larger clone is one base away. The genes are TRBV12-3 or TRBV12-4 and TRBJ1-2; TRBD1 aligns across 8 bases. The CDR3 covers 15 residues. Trimming removed 4 bases from V and 7 bases from J; junction bases left unmatched: 11. For the CDR3, the DNA is TGTGCCAGCAGTTCAAGGACAGGGCCCAATTTTGGCTACACCTTC. Amino acid sequence: CASSSRTGPNFGYTF.